This T cell receptor (beta chain) was profiled in a study of radiotherapy plus CTLA-4 blockade in lung cancer. Some clones are missing from TCRdb's copy, which holds only in-frame ones; the method was immunoSEQ multiplex PCR. This table holds more than 90,000 clones, 85% to 90% found once. Study results and caveats: The best predictor of response was reported to be early blood T cell clone dynamics, with interferon-beta.

Note on this clone: Its antigen is still unknown.

V shed 6 bases and J shed 2 bases, with 10 bases lying between them. CDR3 length: 13 residues. Germline loops: CDR1 MNHEY, CDR2 SVGAGI. V usage is TRBV6-5 and J usage is TRBJ1-2; D uncertain. This sequence was found in a human donor with non-small cell lung cancer that progressed on radiotherapy plus ipilimumab. The input for sequencing was peripheral blood, taken from a patient treated with radiotherapy plus ipilimumab. The CDR3 is CASRPTANYGYTF. CDR3 sequence (DNA): TGTGCCAGCAGACCCACAGCGAACTATGGCTACACCTTC.